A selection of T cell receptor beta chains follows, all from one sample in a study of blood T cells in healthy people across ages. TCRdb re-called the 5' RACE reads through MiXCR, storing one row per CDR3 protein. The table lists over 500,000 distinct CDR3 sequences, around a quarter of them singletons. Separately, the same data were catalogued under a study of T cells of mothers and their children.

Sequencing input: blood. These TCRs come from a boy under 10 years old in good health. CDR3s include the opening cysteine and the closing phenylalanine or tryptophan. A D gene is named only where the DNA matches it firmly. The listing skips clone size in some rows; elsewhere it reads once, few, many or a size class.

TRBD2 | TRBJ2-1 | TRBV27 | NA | CASSLSAGGHNEQFF | TGTGCCAGCAGTTTATCTGCGGGAGGCCACAATGAGCAGTTCTTC
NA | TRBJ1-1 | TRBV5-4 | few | CASSRNRVNTEAFF | TGTGCCAGCAGCCGTAACAGGGTGAACACTGAAGCTTTCTTT
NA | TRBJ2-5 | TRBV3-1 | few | CASSPTGWEPSGQYF | TGTGCCAGCAGCCCCACCGGATGGGAGCCCAGTGGCCAGTACTTC
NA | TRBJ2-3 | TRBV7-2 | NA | CASSLAASGTDTQYF | TGTGCCAGCAGCTTAGCGGCCAGCGGCACAGATACGCAGTATTTT
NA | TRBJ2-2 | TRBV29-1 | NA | CSVVNTGELFF | TGCAGCGTGGTGAACACCGGGGAGCTGTTTTTT
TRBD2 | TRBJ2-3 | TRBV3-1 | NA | CASRELAGYTQYF | TGTGCCAGCAGGGAACTAGCGGGATATACGCAGTATTTT
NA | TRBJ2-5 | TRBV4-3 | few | CASSQGQGRGQETQYF | TGCGCCAGCAGCCAAGGGCAGGGGCGTGGGCAAGAGACCCAGTACTTC
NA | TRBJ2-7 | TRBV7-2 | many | CASSLRVGPSYEQYF | TGTGCCAGCAGCTTAAGGGTTGGCCCCTCCTACGAGCAGTACTTC
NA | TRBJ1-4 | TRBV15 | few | CATSREAGKEKLFF | TGTGCCACCAGCAGAGAAGCAGGGAAAGAAAAACTGTTTTTT
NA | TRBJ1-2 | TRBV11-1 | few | CASSFAGGYTF | TGTGCCAGCAGCTTTGCCGGAGGCTACACCTTC
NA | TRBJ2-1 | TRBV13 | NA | CASSWGASDKQFF | TGTGCCAGCAGCTGGGGGGCAAGCGATAAGCAGTTCTTC